This TCR beta chain was sequenced for a study of blood T cell repertoires in COVID-19 (dated by TCRdb to the early 2020s). With respect to the entire study: Samples from collaborators originated in the United States, Italy and Spain and spanned both the acute and convalescent phases of COVID-19. Samples were obtained from the ongoing ImmuneRACE study (first 160 participants) and from approximately 1,200 subjects provided by 6 global collaborators. The dataset comprised deeply sampled blood TCRbeta repertoires from subjects exposed to, actively infected with, or recovered from COVID-19. The repertoires were released in a freely available public database intended as a resource for research on the immune response to SARS-CoV-2. A de-identified subject ID, COVID-19 status, age in years and sex were almost always included in the sample metadata. The prospective study material was composed of cDNA or gDNA derived from T cells, B-cell-depleted T cells, or PBMCs. Where available, HLA class I and class II types were taken from metadata supplied by the sample provider and were not determined by assay-based typing. Study-wide conclusions, independent of this receptor: How much clinical and demographic metadata was included differed by source and by participant, and the metadata was provided uncurated.

Points on this clone: Its antigen specificity is not known. Per-base quality was not reported, and no clone a single base away is much larger than it.

The collaborating institutions used their own protocols to collect whole blood in K2EDTA tubes. Collaborator samples were shipped for TCRbeta analysis as frozen whole blood, isolated PBMCs, or DNA extracted from either sample type. CDR1 and CDR2, per the germline V gene (reference sequence), are LGHDT and YNNKEL. Including cysteine and phenylalanine, the CDR3 has 16 amino acids. Left in the record is the CDR3 DNA by itself, 48 bases read in frame from the first base. Trimming leaves V shorter by 2 bases and J shorter by 7 bases, with the junction holding 9 bases beyond the gene matches. TCRbeta CDR3 regions were amplified from genomic DNA using the immunoSEQ Assay, a bias-controlled multiplex PCR. The published analysis was carried out like this. The number of nucleated cells in each sample was estimated by amplification of reference gene primers within the assay. Sequence reads were collapsed and filtered to measure the absolute abundance of every unique TCRbeta CDR3 rearrangement. Productive Simpson clonality was computed per sample as the square root of Simpson's diversity index over productive rearrangements. Held by TCRdb, this immuneACCESS table contains in-frame sequences only and omits some clones. Under half of the omission traces to an unresolved V gene where checked; the cause of the rest is unknown. Clone size and the V and J calls come from that table; the DNA yielded D and trimming. The sample has 250,000 to 400,000 clones on record, around 86% of them singletons. The ten largest clones add up to 1% of the sample.

The sequenced sample consisted of peripheral blood. The source is a man aged 50 to 60 with active or convalescent COVID-19. The V and J genes are TRBV3-1 (or the pseudogene TRBV3-2) and TRBJ2-1; TRBD2 matches 9 bases in the middle. CDR3 region: CASSQSLAGVGNEQFF. Here is the DNA: TGTGCCAGCAGCCAATCGTTAGCGGGAGTGGGAAATGAGCAGTTCTTC.